The 22 T cell receptor beta chains below come from one sample, sequenced in a study of T-cell reconstitution after alpha-beta-depleted transplantation in children. Preparation of the TCRbeta library was carried out with unique molecular identifiers. TCRdb reprocessed the PCR reads with MiXCR, giving one entry per CDR3 protein. This sample yields about 220,000 distinct CDR3 sequences, of which approximately 19% are seen a single time; about 45% belongs to the top ten. The sample here was PBMCs, mostly from graft donor cells, taken 360 days after TCRalphabeta/CD19-depleted stem cell transplant. Source of these receptors: a male patient under 10 years old who had a stem cell transplant for acute lymphoblastic leukemia, so the T cells may come from the graft donor.

The V and J genes are TRBV5-5 and TRBJ1-3, with D unclear. Germline CDR1 is SGHKS and CDR2 is YYEKEE (reference sequence). V lost 3 bases to trimming and J lost 4 bases, with 14 bases between them. CDR3 length: 15 residues. CDR3 bases: TGTGCCAGCAGCTCCTCCTGGGTGCGAGGAAACACCATATATTTT. Residues: CASSSSWVRGNTIYF.

This clonotype came up a few times. The CDR3 DNA follows: TGTGCCAGCAGGGGGACTAGCCTGGGAGATACGCAGTATTTT. Protein: CASRGTSLGDTQYF. This chain joins TRBV12-3 or TRBV12-4 and TRBJ2-3; 9 bases match TRBD2. The CDR3 has 14 residues. Trimming at V came to 6 bases and at J to 5 bases, leaving 6 bases not matched to a gene.

Comment on this clonotype: The junction differs from germline at one of its ends, possibly a read error. The chain is built from TRBV7-8 and TRBJ1-2; no clear D. This CDR3 is 11 amino acids long. Germline V gene sequence: CDR1 SGHVS, CDR2 FQNEAQ. The CDR3 coding sequence is TGTGCCAGCAGCTTAGCTGAGGACGTCCACTTC. Protein sequence: CASSLAEDVHF.

The chain combines TRBV20-1 with TRBJ2-3, with 9 bases fitting TRBD2. The CDR3 is made up of 15 amino acids. Germline lookup yields CDR1 DFQATT and CDR2 SNEGSKA (reference sequence). The trim removed 4 bases at V and 6 bases at J, leaving 11 bases unmatched. In DNA, the CDR3 is TGCAGTGCTACCGGGACTAGCAATTCTCGGGATACGCAGTATTTT. Protein product: CSATGTSNSRDTQYF.

The chain carries TRBV12-3 or TRBV12-4 and TRBJ2-7; TRBD2 matches at 7 bases. The CDR3 runs 15 residues. Trimming removed 6 bases from V and 6 bases from J; junction bases left unmatched: 14. The DNA for the CDR3 is TGTGCCAGCAGGCCGAGCGGGGATCCCCCCAGCGAGCAGTACTTC. Protein sequence: CASRPSGDPPSEQYF.

This clonotype has just a few counts. This chain uses TRBV7-6 with TRBJ2-7; TRBD1 matches at 9 bases. With V trimmed by 1 base and J by 1 base, 8 bases remained unmatched. The CDR3 length is 17 residues. Germline CDR1 SGHVS, CDR2 FNYEAQ. CDR3 loop: CASSLGFPGQGSYEQYF. DNA for the CDR3: TGTGCCAGCAGCTTAGGCTTTCCGGGACAGGGATCCTACGAGCAGTACTTC.

The V gene is TRBV7-9, the J gene TRBJ2-7; D might be TRBD1 or TRBD2, each matching 5 bases. Germline-derived CDR1 and CDR2 are SEHNR and FQNEAQ (reference sequence). With 5 bases removed from V and 2 bases from J, the gap between germline ends came to 16 bases. The CDR3 is 15 residues long. CDR3 sequence: CASSHPAGDPYEQYF. The CDR3 DNA reads TGTGCCAGCAGCCATCCCGCCGGGGACCCCTACGAGCAGTACTTC. Variable domain in full (rest from reference TRBV7-9 and TRBJ2-7): DTGVSQNPRHKITKRGQNVTFRCDPISEHNRLYWYRQTLGQGPEFLTYFQNEAQLEKSRLLSDRFSAERPKGSFSTLEIQRTEQGDSAMYLCASSHPAGDPYEQYFGPGTRLTVT.

This clonotype turned up a few times. This CDR3 is CSACTGALYEQYF. DNA for the CDR3: TGCAGTGCGTGTACGGGGGCCCTCTACGAGCAGTACTTC. V gene TRBV20-1 combines with J gene TRBJ2-7; D is possibly TRBD1 or TRBD2 (6 bases each). Trimming stripped 6 bases from V and 3 bases from J, with 15 bases between. Germline loops: CDR1 DFQATT, CDR2 SNEGSKA (reference sequence). CDR3 length equals 13 residues.

There are a few counts of this clonotype. The chain has TRBV12-3 or TRBV12-4 and TRBJ2-2, with D hard to call. V lost 2 bases and J 2 bases, leaving 6 bases between the germline ends. The CDR3 covers 14 residues. DNA of the CDR3: TGTGCCAGCAGTTTATCAGTAAACACCGGGGAGCTGTTTTTT. Translated, it gives CASSLSVNTGELFF.

In this sample, this clonotype turned up a few times. The chain links TRBV19 to TRBJ2-3; weak D call: TRBD2 (5 bases). CDR1 LNHDA and CDR2 SQIVND come from the germline V gene (reference sequence). Trimming pared 10 bases from V and 0 bases from J, leaving 17 bases between. The CDR3 consists of 15 residues. As DNA, the CDR3 is TGTGCCACAAGTAGTGTACGGGGTAGCACAGATACGCAGTATTTT. It encodes CATSSVRGSTDTQYF.

This clonotype was seen a handful of times. The rearrangement joins TRBV29-1 to TRBJ1-1, with D unclear. Germline values: CDR1 SQVTM, CDR2 ANQGSEA. Deletions cut 1 base from V and 7 bases from J, with 7 bases between. The CDR3 extends over 11 amino acids. As DNA, the CDR3 is TGCAGCGTTGAAGGGCGCGGTGAAGCTTTCTTT. Translating it yields CSVEGRGEAFF.

This clonotype was seen at least ten times. The V call is TRBV7-2, the J call TRBJ2-5; TRBD1 aligns across 7 bases. V shed 2 bases and J 2 bases; nucleotides not matched to a gene: 8. This CDR3 has 16 amino acids. Germline V gene sequence: CDR1 SGHTA, CDR2 FQGNSA. CDR3 DNA: TGTGCCAGCAGCTTAATCTGGCAGGGGGAACAAGAGACCCAGTACTTC. Protein product: CASSLIWQGEQETQYF.

This clonotype was found a few times. The rearrangement links TRBV5-4 to TRBJ1-1; D not certain. V was clipped by 3 bases and J by 7 bases, with 13 bases between them. The CDR3 length is 13 residues. Germline CDR1 SGHNT, CDR2 YYREEE (reference sequence). CDR3 bases: TGTGCCAGCAGCTCGCAGCGACAAATTGAAGCTTTCTTT. Its translation is CASSSQRQIEAFF.

In its sample, this clonotype was seen many times. J is TRBJ2-1 and V is TRBV7-9; D gene ambiguous. Germline V CDR1 and CDR2: SEHNR, FQNEAQ (reference sequence). There are 12 residues in the CDR3. Trimming took 4 bases from V and 4 from J, leaving 5 bases between them. The CDR3 bases are TGTGCCAGCAGCTCAAATTACAATGAGCAGTTCTTC. Encoded protein: CASSSNYNEQFF.

The J gene is TRBJ2-2, the V gene TRBV12-3 or TRBV12-4; tentative D call: TRBD1 (6 bases). The length of the CDR3 is 13 residues. Trimming took off 6 bases at V and 1 base at J, with 6 bases between the two ends. As DNA, the CDR3 is TGTGCCAGCAGGACAGGGAACACCGGGGAGCTGTTTTTT. As protein: CASRTGNTGELFF.

This clonotype was observed a few times. The rearrangement uses TRBV6-1 and TRBJ2-3, with TRBD2 identical over 9 bases. The CDR3 has 14 amino acids. CDR1 and CDR2 from the germline V gene are MNHNS and SASEGT. The CDR3, as DNA: TGTGCAGAAACGGCGGGGGGGAGCACAGATACGCAGTATTTT. Its protein is CAETAGGSTDTQYF.

This clonotype occurred many times. The chain uses TRBV7-8 and TRBJ2-7; 11 bases are a match to TRBD1. CDR1 is SGHVS, CDR2 FQNEAQ, per germline. Germline trimming cut 1 base from V and 2 bases from J; bases unmatched to any gene: 1. This CDR3 region has 15 residues. The CDR3 here is CASSLGDRGTYEQYF. CDR3 DNA: TGTGCCAGCAGCTTAGGGGACAGGGGGACCTACGAGCAGTACTTC.

This clonotype has more than one count but fewer than ten. The chain is built from TRBV11-3 and TRBJ2-1, with a weak D call TRBD2 (5 bases). Germline V CDR1 and CDR2: SGHNT, YENEEA. With 5 bases removed from V and 0 bases from J, the gap between germline ends came to 17 bases. The CDR3 consists of 17 residues. This chain's CDR3 is CASSPTSGMPSYNEQFF. In DNA, the CDR3 is TGTGCCAGCAGCCCCACCTCCGGGATGCCCTCCTACAATGAGCAGTTCTTC.

V and J are TRBV27 and TRBJ2-7; no firm D call. The CDR3 consists of 17 residues. Germline assignment: CDR1 MNHEY and CDR2 SMNVEV (reference sequence). The germline V and J ends were trimmed by 5 bases and 3 bases, with 23 bases remaining between them. The CDR3 sequence is CASSPRPATMNRYEQYF. The CDR3 bases are TGTGCCAGCAGTCCCCGCCCCGCTACTATGAACCGCTACGAGCAGTACTTC.

V gene TRBV7-2 combines with J gene TRBJ1-4; 9 nucleotides align to TRBD1. CDR1 and CDR2 (germline): SGHTA, FQGNSA. The CDR3 length is 15 residues. J lost 4 bases, V lost 1 base, and 1 base had no gene match. CDR3: CASSLGGQGNEKLFF. CDR3 coding DNA: TGTGCCAGCAGCTTAGGGGGACAGGGTAATGAAAAACTGTTTTTT.

There are many counts of this clonotype. The V and J genes are TRBV19 and TRBJ1-5, with D possibly matching TRBD1 (5 bases). Trimming pared 3 bases from V and 1 base from J, leaving 19 bases between. CDR1 is LNHDA and CDR2 is SQIVND in the germline V gene (reference sequence). This CDR3 spans 18 amino acids. The CDR3 loop reads CASSMWLLGGGSNQPQHF. The CDR3 DNA sequence: TGTGCCAGTAGTATGTGGCTCCTCGGGGGTGGAAGCAATCAGCCCCAGCATTTT.

The gene calls are TRBV9 and TRBJ2-7; D remains unclear. Between the trimmed V and J ends, which lost 0 bases and 2 bases, there was a span of 12 bases. This CDR3 is built from 15 residues. Germline loops: CDR1 SGDLS, CDR2 YYNGEE. The CDR3 reads CASSVVPQATYEQYF. The CDR3 region has the DNA TGTGCCAGCAGCGTAGTACCTCAGGCCACCTACGAGCAGTACTTC.